Each of the 30 T cell receptor beta chains below was sequenced from the same sample in a study of shared clonotypes between healthy human individuals. The method was immunoSEQ multiplex PCR; TCRdb's version includes in-frame clones alone and lacks a portion of them. This sample carries millions of clones, 90% to 95% of them seen once, and the ten largest clones take approximately 0.13%. Source material: naive CD4+ T cells sorted from blood. Subset reported: CD45RA+ positively selected. These receptors all come from a man between 18 and 29 years old in good health.

This chain connects TRBV7-8 to TRBJ1-4; no firm D call. V lost 0 bases and J lost 0, with 11 bases in between. There are 17 residues in the CDR3. The germline V gene has CDR1 SGHVS and CDR2 FQNEAQ. CDR3 protein: CASSLATTAATNEKLFF. CDR3 sequence (DNA): TGTGCCAGCAGCTTAGCCACGACTGCCGCAACTAATGAAAAACTGTTTTTT.

CDR3 DNA: TGTGCCAGCAGCTTAGTCGGGGAGCTCTCGCATGGCTACACCTTC. It specifies CASSLVGELSHGYTF. This chain connects TRBV7-9 to TRBJ1-2; no firm D call. Germline loops: CDR1 SEHNR, CDR2 FQNEAQ (reference sequence). There are 15 residues in the CDR3. The germline V and J ends were trimmed by 1 base and 6 bases, with 15 bases remaining between them.

The chain has TRBV5-4 and TRBJ1-6, with D uncertain. Germline loops: CDR1 SGHNT, CDR2 YYREEE (reference sequence). The CDR3 is 16 residues long. Between the trimmed V and J ends, which lost 0 bases and 7 bases, there was a span of 14 bases. The CDR3: CASSLGGLGGNSPLHF. The CDR3 DNA follows: TGTGCCAGCAGCTTGGGGGGATTAGGAGGGAATTCACCCCTCCACTTT.

The V gene is TRBV6-1, the J gene TRBJ1-5; D ambiguous. The length of the CDR3 is 14 residues. V gave up 2 bases and J gave up 1 base, with 6 bases separating them. CDR1 MNHNS and CDR2 SASEGT come from the germline V gene. The CDR3 protein is CASSEQPSNQPQHF. Here the CDR3 DNA reads TGTGCCAGCAGTGAACAGCCCAGCAATCAGCCCCAGCATTTT.

This rearrangement joins TRBV7-8 to TRBJ2-7; D might be TRBD2 (5 bases). Germline CDR1 SGHVS, CDR2 FQNEAQ. The CDR3 length is 12 residues. Trimming cost V 4 bases and J 4 bases, with 8 bases left between them. Here the CDR3 DNA reads TGTGCCAGCAGCTGGGAGATTTACGAGCAGTACTTC. Protein product: CASSWEIYEQYF.

V gene TRBV10-3 combines with J gene TRBJ2-2, with 11 bases matching TRBD2. The CDR3 contains 18 residues. In germline, CDR1 is ENHRY, CDR2 SYGVKD. Losses at the gene ends were 3 bases for V and 4 bases for J; bases not matched to a gene: 10. CDR3 region: CAISDPVWLAGGTGELFF. The DNA of the CDR3 is TGTGCCATCAGTGATCCGGTATGGCTAGCGGGAGGCACCGGGGAGCTGTTTTTT.

The J gene is TRBJ2-4, the V gene TRBV29-1; weak D call: TRBD2 (5 bases). Trimming removed 4 bases at V and 1 base at J, with 11 bases between. Germline V gives CDR1 SQVTM, CDR2 ANQGSEA. CDR3 length: 14 residues. CDR3 in DNA: TGCAGCGTTGCGGGTGGCGGGGCCAAAAACATTCAGTACTTC. It translates to CSVAGGGAKNIQYF.

The chain carries TRBV4-1 and TRBJ1-2; D is ambiguous. Trimming took off 0 bases at V and 4 bases at J, with 9 bases between the two ends. Germline V gene lookup returns CDR1 MGHRA and CDR2 YSYEKL. The CDR3 is 14 residues long. The CDR3: CASSQDQEVYGYTF. In DNA, the CDR3 is TGCGCCAGCAGCCAAGATCAGGAAGTCTATGGCTACACCTTC.

The V gene is TRBV5-1, the J gene TRBJ1-6; weak D call: TRBD1 (6 bases). CDR3 length: 18 residues. The germline V and J ends were trimmed by 1 base and 0 bases, with 14 bases remaining between them. From germline, CDR1 is SGHRS and CDR2 YFSETQ. The CDR3 bases are TGCGCCAGCAGCTTGACAGGGACAATCAGCTCCTATAATTCACCCCTCCACTTT. Translation: CASSLTGTISSYNSPLHF.

The chain links TRBV9 to TRBJ1-6, with 7 bases lining up with TRBD1. V lost 4 bases, J lost 6 bases, and 4 bases stayed unmatched. The CDR3 has 14 amino acids. CDR1 and CDR2 (germline): SGDLS, YYNGEE. The CDR3 reads CASSLGQLNSPLHF. In nucleotides, the CDR3 is TGTGCCAGCAGCCTGGGACAGCTTAATTCACCCCTCCACTTT. Together with reference TRBV9 and TRBJ1-6, the CDR3 gives the full variable domain: DSGVTQTPKHLITATGQRVTLRCSPRSGDLSVYWYQQSLDQGLQFLIQYYNGEERAKGNILERFSAQQFPDLHSELNLSSLELGDSALYFCASSLGQLNSPLHFGNGTRLTVT.

The CDR3 DNA reads as TGTGCCAGCAGTTCAGGACAGGGCCTTGAAGCTTTCTTT. As protein: CASSSGQGLEAFF. The V and J genes are TRBV6-1 and TRBJ1-1; 8 bases fit TRBD1. Germline V gives CDR1 MNHNS, CDR2 SASEGT. With 5 bases clipped from V and 7 bases from J, the junction kept 6 bases outside the gene matches. The CDR3 contains 13 residues.

V and J are TRBV5-1 and TRBJ2-1; 14 nucleotides line up with TRBD2. The CDR3 contains 15 residues. Germline V lookup: CDR1 SGHRS, CDR2 YFSETQ. With 4 bases clipped from V and 9 bases from J, the junction kept 6 bases outside the gene matches. The CDR3 is CASSPGTSGGGEQFF. CDR3 nucleotides: TGCGCCAGCAGCCCGGGGACTAGCGGGGGTGGTGAGCAGTTCTTC.

The gene calls are TRBV30 and TRBJ1-5; perhaps TRBD1 as D (6 bases). Deletions cut 2 bases from V and 4 bases from J, with 18 bases between. CDR3 size: 16 residues. CDR1 is GTSNPN and CDR2 is SVGIG in the germline V gene (reference sequence). Here the CDR3 reads CAWSKGGQIRNQPQHF. For the CDR3, the DNA is TGTGCCTGGAGTAAAGGGGGGCAGATTCGGAATCAGCCCCAGCATTTT.

In DNA form, the CDR3 reads TGTGCCAGCAGTTACCTGACAACAGGTGGCGGCTACACCTTC. It yields the protein CASSYLTTGGGYTF. The V call is TRBV6-5, the J call TRBJ1-2, with a tentative D call TRBD1 (5 bases). The V gene's germline CDR1 is MNHEY and CDR2 SVGAGI. This CDR3 spans 14 amino acids. Between the trimmed V and J ends, which lost 2 bases and 8 bases, there was a span of 15 bases.

This chain joins TRBV28 and TRBJ2-3; 7 positions match TRBD1. CDR1 is MDHEN, CDR2 SYDVKM, per germline. Losses at the gene ends were 5 bases for V and 4 bases for J; bases not matched to a gene: 6. This CDR3 comprises 14 residues. The CDR3 sequence is CASSPLQGPDTQYF. In nucleotides, the CDR3 is TGTGCCAGCAGTCCACTACAGGGGCCAGATACGCAGTATTTT.

The genes are TRBV6-5 and TRBJ2-7; no clear D. Trimming pared 6 bases from V and 5 bases from J, leaving 14 bases between. This CDR3 has 13 amino acids. CDR1 is MNHEY and CDR2 is SVGAGI in the germline V gene. Here the CDR3 DNA reads TGTGCCAGCAGCTCGCTGGGTGGGCACGAGCAGTACTTC. Protein sequence: CASSSLGGHEQYF.

J is TRBJ2-7 and V is TRBV6-5, with TRBD1 as a possible D gene (5 bases). Germline V gives CDR1 MNHEY, CDR2 SVGAGI. This CDR3 is 12 amino acids long. The CDR3 nucleotides read TGTGCGGAGATACAGGTCTCCTACGAGCAGTACTTC. As protein: CAEIQVSYEQYF.

V usage is TRBV27 and J usage is TRBJ2-2; maybe TRBD2 (7 bases). CDR3 size: 15 residues. Per germline, CDR1 MNHEY and CDR2 SMNVEV (reference sequence). Trimming removed 6 bases from V and 5 bases from J, with 16 bases in between. The CDR3 DNA reads as TGTGCCAGCAGGGTAGAGGGGGGGCGTACCGGGGAGCTGTTTTTT. Translating it yields CASRVEGGRTGELFF.

V usage is TRBV5-1 and J usage is TRBJ1-4; no firm D call. The CDR3 has 15 amino acids. The germline V and J ends were trimmed by 1 base and 2 bases, with 9 bases remaining between them. The germline V gene has CDR1 SGHRS and CDR2 YFSETQ. CDR3 region: CASSLKGSTNEKLFF. In DNA, the CDR3 is TGCGCCAGCAGCTTGAAAGGGTCCACTAATGAAAAACTGTTTTTT.

The chain links TRBV5-1 to TRBJ1-1; unclear D gene. This CDR3 spans 22 amino acids. Trimming removed 4 bases at V and 0 bases at J, with 34 bases between. CDR1 is SGHRS, CDR2 YFSETQ, per germline. The CDR3 here is CASSPRRINRTDPQALNTEAFF. The CDR3 DNA sequence: TGCGCCAGCAGCCCGCGAAGGATAAACCGAACAGATCCCCAGGCATTGAACACTGAAGCTTTCTTT.

The V and J genes are TRBV7-9 and TRBJ2-1; the D gene is possibly TRBD1 (5 bases). V was clipped by 2 bases and J by 6 bases, with 14 bases between them. This CDR3 has 15 residues. CDR1 is SEHNR, CDR2 FQNEAQ, per germline (reference sequence). The CDR3 sequence is CASSLRQGGVNEQFF. The CDR3, as DNA: TGTGCCAGCAGCTTAAGGCAGGGTGGAGTCAATGAGCAGTTCTTC. The full variable domain, with the rest looked up from reference TRBV7-9 and TRBJ2-1, is DTGVSQNPRHKITKRGQNVTFRCDPISEHNRLYWYRQTLGQGPEFLTYFQNEAQLEKSRLLSDRFSAERPKGSFSTLEIQRTEQGDSAMYLCASSLRQGGVNEQFFGPGTRLTVL.

Comments on this clone: The sample holds other DNA sequences that translate to the same CDR3. The rearrangement joins TRBV29-1 to TRBJ2-1; 7 positions match TRBD2. In germline, CDR1 is SQVTM, CDR2 ANQGSEA. CDR3 size: 13 residues. Trimming at V came to 4 bases and at J to 4 bases, leaving 4 bases not matched to a gene. The CDR3 nucleotides are TGCAGCGTTGGGGCTAGCGGATACAATGAGCAGTTCTTC. This translates into CSVGASGYNEQFF.

V usage is TRBV6-1 and J usage is TRBJ1-2; TRBD1 aligns across 7 bases. CDR3 length: 11 residues. CDR1 and CDR2 from the germline V gene are MNHNS and SASEGT. Unmatched junction bases numbered 1, after V lost 4 bases and J lost 8 bases. CDR3: CASSVGGGYTF. CDR3 in DNA: TGTGCCAGCAGTGTAGGGGGCGGCTACACCTTC.

The rearrangement links TRBV18 to TRBJ1-3; 8 bases are shared with TRBD1. The CDR3 covers 15 residues. Germline assignment: CDR1 KGHSH and CDR2 LQKENI. J was trimmed by 6 bases and V by 4 bases; bases with no gene match: 8. CDR3 in amino acids: CASSLAGQGENTIYF. CDR3 coding DNA: TGTGCCAGCTCACTAGCTGGACAGGGCGAAAACACCATATATTTT. Full variable domain (outside the CDR3, taken from reference TRBV18 and TRBJ1-3): NAGVMQNPRHLVRRRGQEARLRCSPMKGHSHVYWYRQLPEEGLKFMVYLQKENIIDESGMPKERFSAEFPKEGPSILRIQQVVRGDSAAYFCASSLAGQGENTIYFGEGSWLTVV.

Points on this clone: Other nucleotide sequences from this sample produce the same CDR3. This rearrangement joins TRBV18 to TRBJ2-7, with D possibly matching TRBD1 (5 bases). V lost 1 base to trimming and J lost 1 base, with 8 bases between them. CDR3 size: 14 residues. Germline V gene data show CDR1 as KGHSH and CDR2 as LQKENI. CDR3 bases: TGTGCCAGCTCACCACTCGACAGTTCCTACGAGCAGTACTTC. Protein product: CASSPLDSSYEQYF.

Concerning this clone itself: Sequence at one end of the junction differs from germline and may be a read error. The chain uses TRBV7-7 and TRBJ2-7; 14 positions match TRBD2. The CDR3 extends over 14 amino acids. Germline V gene data show CDR1 as SSHAT and CDR2 as FNYEAQ (reference sequence). CDR3 sequence: CASSRGLAGVEQYF. CDR3 coding DNA: TGTGCTAGCAGCCGGGGACTAGCGGGAGTCGAGCAGTACTTC.

Written as DNA, the CDR3 is TGTGCCAGCTCACCACCTAGCGGGGGACAAGAGACCCAGTACTTC. It translates to CASSPPSGGQETQYF. This chain joins TRBV18 and TRBJ2-5, with 9 bases matching TRBD2. J lost 2 bases, V lost 0 bases, and 1 base had no gene match. The CDR3 length is 15 residues. Per germline, CDR1 KGHSH and CDR2 LQKENI.

The chain combines TRBV30 with TRBJ1-4, with D possibly TRBD1 on 5 matching bases. CDR1 GTSNPN and CDR2 SVGIG come from the germline V gene (reference sequence). The CDR3 extends over 13 amino acids. V dropped 4 bases and J dropped 10 bases, with 16 bases sitting between them. The CDR3 region has the DNA TGTGCCTGGACCGCACTGGTGGGGGGAAAACTGTTTTTT. Amino acids: CAWTALVGGKLFF. Supplemented by reference TRBV30 and TRBJ1-4, the full variable domain reads SQTIHQWPATLVQPVGSPLSLECTVEGTSNPNLYWYRQAAGRGLQLLFYSVGIGQISSEVPQNLSASRPQDRQFILSSKKLLLSDSGFYLCAWTALVGGKLFFGSGTQLSVL.

The chain couples TRBV18 to TRBJ2-7; D is undetermined. Germline V gene data show CDR1 as KGHSH and CDR2 as LQKENI. The CDR3 sequence is 14 residues long. The V gene lost 0 bases and the J gene lost 3 bases, with 9 bases spanning the gap. CDR3 loop: CASSPPSQDYEQYF. CDR3 DNA: TGTGCCAGCTCACCACCTTCCCAGGACTACGAGCAGTACTTC.

The chain employs TRBV18 and TRBJ2-5; D may be TRBD2 (5 bases). This CDR3 is 13 amino acids long. V gave up 2 bases and J gave up 5 bases, with 9 bases separating them. Germline V gene data show CDR1 as KGHSH and CDR2 as LQKENI. This CDR3 reads CASSPFPGETQYF. DNA of the CDR3: TGTGCCAGCTCACCATTCCCGGGGGAGACCCAGTACTTC.